The clone carrying this TCR beta chain was seen only a few times. The entry originates in a study of control samples from healthy donors and cancer patients. Sequenced by immunoSEQ multiplex PCR; TCRdb stores in-frame clones only, minus some. The table has roughly 120,000 clones, roughly 91% seen once. CDR1 and CDR2 (germline): SEHNR, FQNEAQ (reference sequence). Germline trimming cut 4 bases from V and 6 bases from J; bases unmatched to any gene: 5. The length of the CDR3 is 14 residues. The sequenced sample consisted of PBMCs. The source of this sequence is a man aged 45-65 years with head and neck cancer. The V call is TRBV7-9, the J call TRBJ1-5, with 8 bases lining up with TRBD1. CDR3 amino acids: CASSSDRGRQPQHF. CDR3 nucleotide sequence: TGTGCCAGCAGCTCTGACAGGGGACGTCAGCCCCAGCATTTT.